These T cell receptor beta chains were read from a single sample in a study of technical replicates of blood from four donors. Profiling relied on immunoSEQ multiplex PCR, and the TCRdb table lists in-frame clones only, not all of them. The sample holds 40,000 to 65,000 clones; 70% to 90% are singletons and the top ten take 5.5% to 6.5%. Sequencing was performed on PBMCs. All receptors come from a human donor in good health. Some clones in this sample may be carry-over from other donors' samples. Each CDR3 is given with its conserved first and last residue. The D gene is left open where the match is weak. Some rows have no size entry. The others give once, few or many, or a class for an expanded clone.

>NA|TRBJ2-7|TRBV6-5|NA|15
CASSYIGGAQNEQYF
TGTGCCAGCAGTTACATTGGGGGGGCGCAGAACGAGCAGTACTTC
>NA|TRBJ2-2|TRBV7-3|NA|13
CASRPRNTGELFF
TGTGCCAGCAGACCTAGAAACACCGGGGAGCTGTTTTTT
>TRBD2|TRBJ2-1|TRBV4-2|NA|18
CASSLTSGSVSSYNEQFF
TGTGCCAGCAGCCTAACTAGCGGGAGTGTCAGCTCCTACAATGAGCAGTTCTTC
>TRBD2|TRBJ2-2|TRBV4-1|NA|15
CASMGLARNTGELFF
TGCGCCAGCATGGGACTAGCAAGAAACACCGGGGAGCTGTTTTTT
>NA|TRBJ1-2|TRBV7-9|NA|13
CASSSPRGNGYTF
TGTGCCAGCAGTTCCCCTCGGGGTAATGGCTACACCTTC
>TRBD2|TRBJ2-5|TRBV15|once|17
CATSRGEAGGPRETQYF
TGTGCCACCAGCAGAGGGGAGGCGGGGGGGCCGAGAGAGACCCAGTACTTC
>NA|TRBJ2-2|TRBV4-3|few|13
CASSQDRTGELFF
TGCGCCAGCAGCCAAGATAGAACCGGGGAGCTGTTTTTT
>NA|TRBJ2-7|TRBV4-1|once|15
CASSQERRQTYEQYF
TGCGCCAGCAGCCAAGAAAGGAGACAGACCTACGAGCAGTACTTC
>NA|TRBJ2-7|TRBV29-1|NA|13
CSVELPGRDEQYF
TGCAGCGTTGAACTCCCAGGGCGAGACGAGCAGTACTTC
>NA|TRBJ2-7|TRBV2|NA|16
CASREGAGIRVDEQYF
TGTGCCAGCAGGGAAGGGGCGGGGATTCGGGTGGACGAGCAGTACTTC
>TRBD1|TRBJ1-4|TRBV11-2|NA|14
CASSPGTANEKLFF
TGTGCCAGCAGCCCCGGGACAGCCAATGAAAAACTGTTTTTT
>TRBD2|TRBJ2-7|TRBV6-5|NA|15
CASSNTGGSAYEQYF
TGTGCCAGCAGCAACACGGGCGGGAGCGCCTACGAGCAGTACTTC
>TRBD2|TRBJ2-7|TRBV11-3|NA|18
CASSLAPRTSGRAYEQYF
TGTGCCAGCAGCTTAGCCCCTCGGACTAGCGGGAGAGCCTACGAGCAGTACTTC
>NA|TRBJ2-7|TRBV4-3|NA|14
CASSQDVRIYEQYF
TGCGCCAGCAGCCAAGATGTGCGGATCTACGAGCAGTACTTC
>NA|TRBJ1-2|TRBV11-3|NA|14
CASSFPRANYGYTF
TGTGCCAGCAGCTTCCCCAGGGCCAACTATGGCTACACCTTC
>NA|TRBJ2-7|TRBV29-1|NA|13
CSVEDYSGYEQYF
TGCAGCGTTGAAGATTACTCCGGCTACGAGCAGTACTTC
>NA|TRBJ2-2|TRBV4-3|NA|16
CASSHDRPPNTGELFF
TGCGCCAGCAGCCACGACAGACCCCCGAACACCGGGGAGCTGTTTTTT
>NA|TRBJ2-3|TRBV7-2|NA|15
CASSLDGLTGDTQYF
TGTGCCAGCAGCTTAGATGGACTGACAGGAGATACGCAGTATTTT
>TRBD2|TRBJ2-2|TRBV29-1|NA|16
CSVAAGTSGGTGELFF
TGCAGCGTTGCCGCGGGCACTAGCGGGGGGACCGGGGAGCTGTTTTTT
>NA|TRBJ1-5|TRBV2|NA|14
CASSGNSRNQPQHF
TGTGCCAGCAGCGGAAACAGCCGCAATCAGCCCCAGCATTTT
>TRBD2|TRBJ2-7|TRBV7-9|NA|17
CASSLVRLAETTYEQYF
TGTGCCAGCAGCTTAGTTCGGCTAGCGGAAACAACCTACGAGCAGTACTTC
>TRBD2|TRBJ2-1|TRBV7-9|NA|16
CASSPGLAGGRFEQFF
TGTGCCAGCAGCCCGGGACTAGCGGGAGGACGGTTTGAGCAGTTCTTC
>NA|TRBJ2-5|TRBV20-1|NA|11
CSAEEKETQYF
TGCAGTGCTGAGGAGAAAGAGACCCAGTACTTC
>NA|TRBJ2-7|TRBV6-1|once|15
CASSARLDRAYEQYF
TGTGCCAGCAGTGCCAGACTAGACAGGGCCTACGAGCAGTACTTC
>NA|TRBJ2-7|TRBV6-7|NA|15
CASSYPVRGKNEQYF
TGTGCCAGCAGTTACCCCGTGAGGGGGAAAAACGAGCAGTACTTC
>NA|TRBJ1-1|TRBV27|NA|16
CASSLGQGIMNTEAFF
TGTGCCAGCAGTTTAGGCCAGGGGATTATGAACACTGAAGCTTTCTTT
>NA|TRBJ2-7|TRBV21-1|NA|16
CASSNLSGTAFYEQYF
TGTGCCAGCAGCAACCTTTCCGGGACAGCTTTCTACGAGCAGTACTTC
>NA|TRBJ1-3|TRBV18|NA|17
CASSPRQGPDSGNTIYF
TGTGCCAGCTCACCAAGGCAGGGGCCAGACTCTGGAAACACCATATATTTT
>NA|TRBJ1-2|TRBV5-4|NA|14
CASRGTLTGYGYTF
TGTGCCAGCAGGGGGACACTCACGGGCTATGGCTACACCTTC
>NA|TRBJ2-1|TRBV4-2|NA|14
CASSQDRTIDEQFF
TGTGCCAGCAGCCAAGATAGGACTATAGATGAGCAGTTCTTC
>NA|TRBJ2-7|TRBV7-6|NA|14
CASSLQQGSYEQYF
TGTGCCAGCAGCTTACAACAGGGTTCGTACGAGCAGTACTTC
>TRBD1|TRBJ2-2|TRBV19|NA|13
CASRGGATGELFF
TGTGCCAGTAGAGGGGGCGCAACCGGGGAGCTGTTTTTT
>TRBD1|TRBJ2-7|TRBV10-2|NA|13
CASRGQGSYEQYF
TGCGCCAGCCGGGGACAGGGATCCTACGAGCAGTACTTC
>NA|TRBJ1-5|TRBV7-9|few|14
CASSLGNSNQPQHF
TGTGCCAGCAGCTTAGGTAATAGCAATCAGCCCCAGCATTTT
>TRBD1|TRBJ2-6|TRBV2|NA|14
CASSEDRGADVLTF
TGTGCCAGCAGTGAAGACAGGGGGGCTGACGTCCTGACTTTC
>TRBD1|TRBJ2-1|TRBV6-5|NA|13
CASSRGTDNEQFF
TGTGCCAGCAGTCGAGGGACAGACAATGAGCAGTTCTTC
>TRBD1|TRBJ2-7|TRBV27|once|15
CASSGRDRSSYEQYF
TGTGCCAGCAGTGGGCGGGACAGGAGCTCCTACGAGCAGTACTTC
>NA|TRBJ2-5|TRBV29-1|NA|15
CSVEDPQGTKETQYF
TGCAGCGTTGAAGATCCGCAGGGCACTAAAGAGACCCAGTACTTC
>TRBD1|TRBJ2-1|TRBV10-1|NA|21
CASSESIVEDRGRGRSNEQFF
TGCGCCAGCAGTGAGTCGATCGTGGAGGACAGGGGGCGGGGGAGATCAAATGAGCAGTTCTTC
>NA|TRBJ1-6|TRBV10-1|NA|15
CASGRRGAYNSPLHF
TGCGCCAGCGGAAGGAGGGGCGCCTATAATTCACCCCTCCACTTT